The 14 T cell receptor beta chains below come from one sample, sequenced in a study of early T cells in non-severe SARS-CoV-2 infection. TCRdb called the 5' RACE reads again in MiXCR, with one record for every CDR3 protein. The data show under 85,000 distinct CDR3 sequences, 14% to 15% seen once. The specimen was whole blood. Receptor source: an adult who was a healthcare worker with PCR-confirmed SARS-CoV-2 infection or an uninfected control (not recorded which).

The CDR3, as DNA: TGTGCCAGCAGTGAAGCCCAGGTGCGAGCTTTCTTT. It codes for CASSEAQVRAFF. J is TRBJ1-1 and V is TRBV2; D is unresolved. This CDR3 has 12 residues. CDR1 is SNHLY, CDR2 FYNNEI, per germline. V shed 0 bases and J shed 10 bases, with 9 bases lying between them.

The chain employs TRBV27 and TRBJ2-1, with TRBD1 matching over 7 bases. The germline V gene has CDR1 MNHEY and CDR2 SMNVEV (reference sequence). V lost 4 bases to trimming and J lost 2 bases; unmatched junction nucleotides: 5. The CDR3 spans 15 residues. CDR3: CASSSRQGPYNEQFF. CDR3 coding DNA: TGTGCCAGCAGTTCCCGACAGGGTCCCTACAATGAGCAGTTCTTC.

The chain carries TRBV6-5 and TRBJ1-3, with D perhaps TRBD1 (5 bases). The CDR3 length is 16 residues. The germline V and J ends were trimmed by 2 bases and 2 bases, with 13 bases remaining between them. Germline values: CDR1 MNHEY, CDR2 SVGAGI. The CDR3 region is CASSYGGGWAGNTIYF. CDR3 nucleotide sequence: TGTGCCAGCAGTTACGGTGGGGGTTGGGCTGGAAACACCATATATTTT.

This clonotype was detected many times. J is TRBJ2-7 and V is TRBV7-9; TRBD1 agrees at 7 bases. CDR1 SEHNR and CDR2 FQNEAQ come from the germline V gene (reference sequence). V shed 5 bases and J 0 bases; nucleotides not matched to a gene: 10. The CDR3 covers 16 residues. The CDR3 bases are TGTGCCAGCAGCCCTACTCAGGACAGGCGCTCCTACGAGCAGTACTTC. Translated: CASSPTQDRRSYEQYF.

This clonotype was detected ten times or more. This chain uses TRBV18 with TRBJ1-1, with D unresolved. CDR1 and CDR2 (germline): KGHSH, LQKENI. This CDR3 has 14 amino acids. The V gene lost 2 bases and the J gene lost 4 bases, with 11 bases spanning the gap. CDR3 bases: TGTGCCAGCTCACCATCTTCCTCCCTCACTGAAGCTTTCTTT. This codes for CASSPSSSLTEAFF.

The chain couples TRBV4-3 to TRBJ2-3, with 7 bases fitting TRBD2. CDR1 is LGHNA and CDR2 is YSLEER in the germline V gene. V dropped 7 bases and J dropped 4; count of bases not matched to a gene: 17. The CDR3 spans 17 residues. Here the CDR3 reads CASTSTYSLGRADTQYF. The DNA of the CDR3 is TGCGCCAGCACATCCACATATAGTTTGGGGAGGGCAGATACGCAGTATTTT.

The chain carries TRBV5-1 and TRBJ2-2; the match to TRBD2 covers 9 bases. CDR3 length equals 14 residues. The V gene's germline CDR1 is SGHRS and CDR2 YFSETQ. Losses at the gene ends were 2 bases for V and 6 bases for J; bases not matched to a gene: 2. DNA for the CDR3: TGCGCCAGCAGCTTAACTAGCGGGCCCGGGGAGCTGTTTTTT. This translates into CASSLTSGPGELFF.

This clonotype was observed at least ten times. The chain has TRBV20-1 and TRBJ2-4; D is ambiguous. Trimming removed 3 bases at V and 3 bases at J, with 24 bases between. The germline CDR1 and CDR2 sequences are DFQATT and SNEGSKA (reference sequence). This CDR3 is built from 18 residues. The CDR3 nucleotides read TGCAGTGCTAGTATGGTGAGGTTGAGGTTGGTGGACAAAAACATTCAGTACTTC. It encodes CSASMVRLRLVDKNIQYF.

V and J are TRBV10-2 and TRBJ2-5; 11 nucleotides match TRBD2. Germline CDR1 and CDR2: WSHSY and SAAADI. There are 14 residues in the CDR3. The V segment lost 9 bases and the J segment 3 bases; nucleotides outside the gene matches: 6. The CDR3 region is CASQLAGVEETQYF. The CDR3 nucleotides read TGCGCCAGTCAACTAGCGGGGGTGGAAGAGACCCAGTACTTC.

J is TRBJ2-7 and V is TRBV20-1; TRBD1 matches at 8 bases. Germline V CDR1 and CDR2: DFQATT, SNEGSKA (reference sequence). After removal of 6 bases from V and 4 bases from J, the junction contained 14 bases not matched to a gene. The CDR3 loop spans 15 amino acids. DNA of the CDR3: TGCAGTGCCCTCCCCGCCGGGACAGGAGATTACGAGCAGTACTTC. Its protein product is CSALPAGTGDYEQYF.

This clonotype turned up a few times. The V and J genes are TRBV5-4 and TRBJ2-5; D unresolved. CDR1 is SGHNT, CDR2 YYREEE, per germline (reference sequence). The length of the CDR3 is 13 residues. With 0 bases removed from V and 2 bases from J, the gap between germline ends came to 5 bases. The CDR3 loop reads CASSLDRQETQYF. The CDR3 nucleotides read TGTGCCAGCAGCTTGGACAGACAAGAGACCCAGTACTTC.

This clonotype came up many times. V and J are TRBV14 and TRBJ2-3; no clear D. Trimming took 1 base from V and 4 from J, leaving 6 bases between them. In germline, CDR1 is SGHDN, CDR2 FVKESK. CDR3 length equals 13 residues. The CDR3 reads CASSQAGADTQYF. The CDR3 DNA is TGTGCCAGCAGCCAAGCGGGCGCAGATACGCAGTATTTT.

The table lists this clonotype with many counts. The chain couples TRBV19 to TRBJ1-5, with 8 bases that match TRBD1. The CDR3 runs to 14 residues. Germline V CDR1 and CDR2: LNHDA, SQIVND (reference sequence). V was pared by 10 bases and J by 2 bases, with 7 bases of the junction left unmatched. CDR3 protein: CAIAQGAGNQPQHF. For the CDR3, the DNA is TGTGCCATCGCCCAGGGGGCTGGCAATCAGCCCCAGCATTTT.

This clonotype was seen ten or more times. The gene calls are TRBV10-1 and TRBJ2-5; D remains ambiguous. The CDR3 has 13 residues. Trimming shortened V by 5 bases and J by 7 bases, and 14 bases separated the two germline ends. Germline loops: CDR1 WNHNN, CDR2 SYGVQD (reference sequence). The CDR3 sequence: CASSPSLEGTQYF. The DNA for the CDR3 is TGCGCCAGCAGTCCAAGCCTAGAAGGGACCCAGTACTTC.